The 18 T cell receptor beta chains below all came from one sample that was sequenced in a study of blood T cell repertoires in COVID-19. Sequenced by immunoSEQ multiplex PCR; TCRdb stores in-frame clones only, minus some. The sample comprises 250,000 to 350,000 clones, around 90% of which are singletons, and less than 1% rests with the top ten. The specimen was peripheral blood. The receptors here all came from a middle-aged woman who had recovered from COVID-19.

In this sample, this clone turned up once. V usage is TRBV28 and J usage is TRBJ2-2; 8 bases are shared with TRBD1. This CDR3 region has 17 residues. V shed 1 base, J shed 7 bases, and the junction held 11 bases outside the gene matches. CDR1 MDHEN and CDR2 SYDVKM come from the germline V gene. CDR3 sequence: CASSLSRFRGRSGELFF. The CDR3 region has the DNA TGTGCCAGCAGTTTATCTCGGTTCAGGGGGCGTAGCGGGGAGCTGTTTTTT.

This chain connects TRBV30 to TRBJ1-2; 8 bases agree with TRBD1. The CDR3 spans 13 residues. The germline V gene encodes CDR1 GTSNPN and CDR2 SVGIG (reference sequence). V shed 2 bases and J 6 bases; nucleotides not matched to a gene: 5. The CDR3 DNA follows: TGTGCCTGGAGTTTGGCGACAGGGGATGGCTACACCTTC. Protein product: CAWSLATGDGYTF.

The chain uses TRBV3-1 (or the pseudogene TRBV3-2) and TRBJ2-7; 7 positions match TRBD1. CDR1 and CDR2 (germline): LGHDT, YNNKEL (reference sequence). The CDR3 consists of 15 residues. J lost 2 bases, V lost 4 bases, and 8 bases had no gene match. Here the CDR3 reads CASSLLDRHPYEQYF. In DNA, the CDR3 is TGTGCCAGCAGCCTACTGGACAGGCACCCCTACGAGCAGTACTTC.

For the CDR3, the DNA is TGTGCCAGCAGCTTCGCTAGCGGTAATGAGCAGTTCTTC. Translated, it gives CASSFASGNEQFF. The chain couples TRBV5-6 to TRBJ2-1; TRBD2 matches 7 bases. J was trimmed by 7 bases and V by 2 bases; bases with no gene match: 3. CDR3 length equals 13 residues. Germline V gene data show CDR1 as SGHDT and CDR2 as YYEEEE. The full variable domain, in which reference TRBV5-6 and TRBJ2-1 provide the parts outside the CDR3, is DAGVTQSPTHLIKTRGQQVTLRCSPKSGHDTVSWYQQALGQGPQFIFQYYEEEERQRGNFPDRFSGHQFPNYSSELNVNALLLGDSALYLCASSFASGNEQFFGPGTRLTVL.

The chain links TRBV10-3 to TRBJ1-1; TRBD1 matches at 8 bases. The germline gives CDR1 ENHRY, CDR2 SYGVKD. Germline trimming cut 3 bases from V and 7 bases from J; bases unmatched to any gene: 10. The CDR3 length is 15 residues. This CDR3 reads CAISDRQGAYGEAFF. CDR3 nucleotides: TGTGCCATCAGTGACCGGCAGGGGGCTTACGGTGAAGCTTTCTTT.

V is TRBV5-1 and J is TRBJ2-7; 9 nucleotides align to TRBD1. After removal of 2 bases from V and 3 bases from J, the junction contained 6 bases not matched to a gene. Germline assignment: CDR1 SGHRS and CDR2 YFSETQ. This CDR3 is built from 15 residues. The CDR3 bases are TGCGCCAGCAGCTTATCCCAGACAGGGGGCTACGAGCAGTACTTC. Translating it yields CASSLSQTGGYEQYF.

The chain is built from TRBV5-1 and TRBJ2-7; D is possibly TRBD2 (6 bases). CDR3 length: 13 residues. Germline values: CDR1 SGHRS, CDR2 YFSETQ. Trimming cost V 3 bases and J 7 bases, with 14 bases left between them. CDR3 nucleotides: TGCGCCAGCAGCTGGGACTCGATGGGTGAGCAGTACTTC. This codes for CASSWDSMGEQYF.

CDR3: CASSPRYGNEQYF. The CDR3 DNA sequence: TGTGCCAGCAGTCCCCGTTACGGGAACGAGCAGTACTTC. The chain combines TRBV27 with TRBJ2-7, with a tentative D call TRBD2 (5 bases). The CDR3 length is 13 residues. Germline-derived CDR1 and CDR2 are MNHEY and SMNVEV (reference sequence). Trimming stripped 5 bases from V and 5 bases from J, with 13 bases between.

The chain carries TRBV4-1 and TRBJ1-1; D is perhaps TRBD1 (5 bases). V was clipped by 0 bases and J by 2 bases, with 16 bases between them. CDR1 MGHRA and CDR2 YSYEKL come from the germline V gene. The CDR3 is 17 amino acids. The CDR3 bases are TGCGCCAGCAGCCAAGAATTCCGGGACTCGGGAAACACTGAAGCTTTCTTT. Encoded protein: CASSQEFRDSGNTEAFF.

This clone has only one observation. V and J are TRBV24-1 and TRBJ2-5; a weak D match, TRBD1 (6 bases). V shed 4 bases and J shed 5 bases, with 13 bases lying between them. Germline V gives CDR1 KGHDR, CDR2 SFDVKD. The CDR3 contains 14 residues. Here the CDR3 DNA reads TGTGCCACCAGTGAACCTACAGGGATCGAGACCCAGTACTTC. Translation: CATSEPTGIETQYF.

This clone was found once. The V gene is TRBV7-9, the J gene TRBJ2-3; no reliable D call. V lost 2 bases and J 0 bases, leaving 12 bases between the germline ends. CDR3 length: 16 residues. CDR1 and CDR2 (germline): SEHNR, FQNEAQ (reference sequence). The CDR3 DNA reads TGTGCCAGCAGCTTAACACAGACCTTTAGCACAGATACGCAGTATTTT. Its protein product is CASSLTQTFSTDTQYF.

The rearrangement joins TRBV13 to TRBJ2-3; 7 bases are shared with TRBD1. The ends lost 2 bases at V and 9 bases at J; junction bases unmatched: 11. Germline CDR1 reads PRHDT; CDR2 reads FYEKMQ (reference sequence). The CDR3 is 15 amino acids. For the CDR3, the DNA is TGTGCCAGCAGCTTAAGCCAGGGGGAGAGGGCCACGCAGTATTTT. This sequence encodes CASSLSQGERATQYF.

Here the CDR3 DNA reads TGTGCCAGCAACCCCCACAGGGGATGTACCACAGATACGCAGTATTTT. It codes for CASNPHRGCTTDTQYF. V usage is TRBV21-1 and J usage is TRBJ2-3; TRBD1 is the table's D call and was not checked against the DNA. TRBV21-1 is designated a pseudogene. The CDR3 runs to 16 residues.

The chain employs TRBV5-1 and TRBJ1-2; D is unclear. The CDR3 has 14 residues. V lost 0 bases to trimming and J lost 0 bases, with 6 bases between them. Germline V CDR1 and CDR2: SGHRS, YFSETQ. CDR3 in DNA: TGCGCCAGCAGCTTGGACGGTACTAACTATGGCTACACCTTC. This codes for CASSLDGTNYGYTF.

This rearrangement joins TRBV5-1 to TRBJ2-3; 14 bases fit TRBD2. CDR1 and CDR2 from the germline V gene are SGHRS and YFSETQ. J lost 4 bases, V lost 4 bases, and 5 bases had no gene match. This CDR3 is 16 amino acids long. The CDR3 sequence: CASSRGTSGSSDTQYF. As DNA, the CDR3 is TGCGCCAGCAGCCGGGGGACTAGCGGGAGTTCAGATACGCAGTATTTT.

The sample holds one count of this clone. The V and J genes are TRBV18 and TRBJ1-2, with D maybe TRBD1 (5 bases). The CDR3 is 14 amino acids. Germline CDR1 is KGHSH and CDR2 is LQKENI. With 2 bases removed from V and 8 bases from J, the gap between germline ends came to 15 bases. In DNA form, the CDR3 reads TGTGCCAGCTCACCAGCCAGGGAAGGAATAGGCTACACCTTC. Its protein product is CASSPAREGIGYTF.

The count of this clone is one. This rearrangement joins TRBV7-9 to TRBJ2-3; D is possibly TRBD2 (6 bases). Germline CDR1 SEHNR, CDR2 FQNEAQ (reference sequence). The ends were cut back, 4 bases at V and 5 bases at J, with 22 bases in the middle. The CDR3 is made up of 17 amino acids. CDR3 in DNA: TGTGCCAGCAGCTCGGAGGGGATCGGGACCGAGGAAGATACGCAGTATTTT. Translated, it gives CASSSEGIGTEEDTQYF.

The chain has TRBV14 and TRBJ2-1, with TRBD2 matching 9 bases. The CDR3 extends over 14 amino acids. The trim removed 3 bases at V and 9 bases at J, leaving 6 bases unmatched. In germline, CDR1 is SGHDN, CDR2 FVKESK. CDR3 nucleotide sequence: TGTGCCAGCAGCCAGCCCCTGGGACTAGCTGAGCAGTTCTTC. Amino acid sequence: CASSQPLGLAEQFF.